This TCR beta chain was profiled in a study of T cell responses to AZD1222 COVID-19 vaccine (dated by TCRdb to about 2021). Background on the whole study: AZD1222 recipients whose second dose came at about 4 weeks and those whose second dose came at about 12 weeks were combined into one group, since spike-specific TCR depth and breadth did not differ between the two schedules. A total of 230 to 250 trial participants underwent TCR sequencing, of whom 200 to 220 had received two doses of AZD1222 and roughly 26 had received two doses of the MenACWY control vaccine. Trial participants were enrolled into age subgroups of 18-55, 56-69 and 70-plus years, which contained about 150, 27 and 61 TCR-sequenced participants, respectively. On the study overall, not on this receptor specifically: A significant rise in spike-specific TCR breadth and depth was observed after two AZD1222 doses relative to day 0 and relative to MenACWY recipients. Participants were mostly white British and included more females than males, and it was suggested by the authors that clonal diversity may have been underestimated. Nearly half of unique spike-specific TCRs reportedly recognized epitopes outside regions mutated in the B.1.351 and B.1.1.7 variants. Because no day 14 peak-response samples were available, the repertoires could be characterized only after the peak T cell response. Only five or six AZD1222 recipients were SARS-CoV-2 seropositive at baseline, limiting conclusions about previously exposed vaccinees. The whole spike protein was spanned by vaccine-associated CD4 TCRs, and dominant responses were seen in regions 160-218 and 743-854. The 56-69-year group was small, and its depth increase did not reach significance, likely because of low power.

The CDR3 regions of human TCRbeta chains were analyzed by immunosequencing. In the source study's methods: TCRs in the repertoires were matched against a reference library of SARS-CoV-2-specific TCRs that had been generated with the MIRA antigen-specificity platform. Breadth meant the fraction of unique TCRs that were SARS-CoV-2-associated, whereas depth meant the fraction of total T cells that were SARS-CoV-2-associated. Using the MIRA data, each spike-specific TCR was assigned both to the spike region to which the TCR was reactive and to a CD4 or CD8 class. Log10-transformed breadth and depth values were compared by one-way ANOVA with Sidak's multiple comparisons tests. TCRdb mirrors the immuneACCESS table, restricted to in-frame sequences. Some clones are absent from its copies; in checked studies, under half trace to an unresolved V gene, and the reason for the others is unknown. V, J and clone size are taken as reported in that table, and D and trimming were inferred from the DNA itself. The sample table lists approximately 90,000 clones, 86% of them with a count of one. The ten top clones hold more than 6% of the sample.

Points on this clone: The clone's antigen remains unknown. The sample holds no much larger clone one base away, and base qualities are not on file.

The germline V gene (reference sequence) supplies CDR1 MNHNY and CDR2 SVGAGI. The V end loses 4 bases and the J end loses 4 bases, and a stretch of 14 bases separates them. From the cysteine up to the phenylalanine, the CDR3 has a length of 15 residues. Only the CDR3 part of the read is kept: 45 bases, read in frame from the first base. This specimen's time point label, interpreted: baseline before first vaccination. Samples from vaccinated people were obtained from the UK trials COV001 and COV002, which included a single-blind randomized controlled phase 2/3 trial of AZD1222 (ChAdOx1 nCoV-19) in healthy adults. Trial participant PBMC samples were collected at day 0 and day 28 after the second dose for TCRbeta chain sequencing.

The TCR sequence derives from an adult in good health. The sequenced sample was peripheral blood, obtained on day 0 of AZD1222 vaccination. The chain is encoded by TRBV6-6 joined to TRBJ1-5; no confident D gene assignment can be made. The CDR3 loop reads CASSSVRAPNQPQHF. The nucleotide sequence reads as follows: TGTGCCAGCAGTTCGGTTCGGGCACCGAATCAGCCCCAGCATTTT.